These 30 T cell receptor beta chains originate from one sample sequenced in a study of T cell responses to AZD1222 COVID-19 vaccine. Measured with immunoSEQ multiplex PCR; TCRdb has only the in-frame clones, and not every one. The profile covers roughly 110,000 clones, with about 85% appearing a single time and around 4.5% taken by the ten largest. This sample comprised peripheral blood, obtained 28 days after the second AZD1222 dose. The source is an adult who received the AZD1222 COVID-19 vaccine.

A word on this clone: Additional DNA sequences in this sample encode the identical CDR3. V usage is TRBV30 and J usage is TRBJ1-5, with D unclear. Trimming took off 0 bases at V and 4 bases at J, with 7 bases between the two ends. The CDR3 runs to 13 residues. Germline V gene sequence: CDR1 GTSNPN, CDR2 SVGIG (reference sequence). DNA of the CDR3: TGTGCCTGGAGTGTCGCCGGGAATCAGCCCCAGCATTTT. Protein: CAWSVAGNQPQHF.

This chain uses TRBV27 with TRBJ1-5; D is undetermined. The CDR3 is made up of 13 amino acids. V lost 5 bases and J lost 5, with 10 bases in between. Germline V gives CDR1 MNHEY, CDR2 SMNVEV (reference sequence). As DNA, the CDR3 is TGTGCCAGCAGTCCCAGAAGTTATCAGCCCCAGCATTTT. Translating gives CASSPRSYQPQHF.

This chain uses TRBV7-9 with TRBJ1-2, with 8 positions matching TRBD1. Germline-derived CDR1 and CDR2 are SEHNR and FQNEAQ (reference sequence). V lost 5 bases to trimming and J lost 6 bases; unmatched junction nucleotides: 5. This CDR3 comprises 13 residues. The CDR3 sequence is CASSRQGRDGYTF. CDR3 nucleotides: TGTGCCAGCAGCCGACAGGGGCGGGATGGCTACACCTTC.

This sequence joins TRBV6-1 and TRBJ2-5, with 7 nucleotides matching TRBD2. Unmatched junction bases numbered 3, after V lost 8 bases and J lost 0 bases. Germline CDR1 is MNHNS and CDR2 is SASEGT. CDR3 length: 13 amino acids. Written as DNA, the CDR3 is TGTGCCAGCGGGCGGGGGTACCAAGAGACCCAGTACTTC. It yields the protein CASGRGYQETQYF.

The chain couples TRBV6-5 to TRBJ1-2; D remains ambiguous. V lost 6 bases, J lost 5 bases, and 10 bases lay in between. CDR3 size: 12 residues. Germline loops: CDR1 MNHEY, CDR2 SVGAGI. DNA for the CDR3: TGTGCCAGCAGGGGGAGTTCTTATGGCTACACCTTC. This codes for CASRGSSYGYTF.

V is TRBV3-1 (or the pseudogene TRBV3-2) and J is TRBJ1-6, with D possibly TRBD1 on 5 matching bases. Trimming pared 0 bases from V and 6 bases from J, leaving 12 bases between. Germline V gives CDR1 LGHDT, CDR2 YNNKEL (reference sequence). This CDR3 has 16 residues. CDR3 nucleotides: TGTGCCAGCAGCCAAGACCGCTTGGGACCTAATTCACCCCTCCACTTT. Translation: CASSQDRLGPNSPLHF.

The J gene is TRBJ2-7, the V gene TRBV4-1; a possible D gene is TRBD1 (7 bases). Trimming left V 1 base short and J 2 bases short, with 12 bases between. Germline assignment: CDR1 MGHRA and CDR2 YSYEKL. CDR3 size: 15 residues. The CDR3 DNA is TGCGCCAGCAGCCAAGGCCAGGGGGGTACCTACGAGCAGTACTTC. Residues: CASSQGQGGTYEQYF.

This clone was counted a few times. Here the CDR3 DNA reads TGTGCCATCAGGGAACCATATTCCTACGAGCAGTACTTC. Amino acid sequence: CAIREPYSYEQYF. This chain connects TRBV10-3 to TRBJ2-7; D not resolved. This CDR3 region has 13 residues. V was cut by 6 bases and J by 1 base, with 10 bases left in between. Germline CDR1 ENHRY, CDR2 SYGVKD.

This chain connects TRBV4-2 to TRBJ1-5, with D hard to call. The germline CDR1 and CDR2 sequences are LGHNA and YNFKEQ. V shed 1 base and J shed 0 bases, with 7 bases lying between them. The CDR3 runs to 15 residues. The CDR3 loop reads CASSQAVDSNQPQHF. The CDR3 DNA is TGTGCCAGCAGCCAAGCCGTAGATAGCAATCAGCCCCAGCATTTT.

The chain has TRBV28 and TRBJ1-5, with a possible D match to TRBD1 (6 bases). The CDR3 totals 14 residues. The V and J ends lost 4 bases and 7 bases respectively, with 14 bases between them. Germline CDR1 MDHEN, CDR2 SYDVKM. In DNA form, the CDR3 reads TGTGCCAGCAGTTCTTGGCGGGGGCGGCAGCCCCAGCATTTT. Translated: CASSSWRGRQPQHF.

The gene calls are TRBV2 and TRBJ2-7; TRBD1 aligns across 7 bases. J was trimmed by 7 bases and V by 7 bases; bases with no gene match: 16. CDR3 length: 15 residues. Germline loops: CDR1 SNHLY, CDR2 FYNNEI. The CDR3 here is CASTPRTGPTGEQYF. The CDR3 region has the DNA TGTGCCAGCACTCCCAGGACAGGCCCAACGGGGGAGCAGTACTTC.

The V gene is TRBV6-1, the J gene TRBJ2-1; a possible D gene is TRBD2 (5 bases). CDR1 is MNHNS, CDR2 SASEGT, per germline. The CDR3 sequence is 14 residues long. V gave up 0 bases and J gave up 6 bases, with 9 bases separating them. Here the CDR3 reads CASSEAVGSNEQFF. The CDR3 nucleotides are TGTGCCAGCAGTGAAGCGGTAGGGAGCAATGAGCAGTTCTTC.

The rearrangement joins TRBV7-2 to TRBJ2-2; D perhaps matches TRBD2 (5 bases). Germline V CDR1 and CDR2: SGHTA, FQGNSA. Trimming left V 0 bases short and J 4 bases short, with 15 bases between. The CDR3 is 17 residues long. CDR3 residues: CASSLAKRVGFTGELFF. CDR3 DNA sequence: TGTGCCAGCAGCTTAGCGAAGAGGGTGGGTTTCACCGGGGAGCTGTTTTTT.

The genes are TRBV7-2 and TRBJ1-6; TRBD1 is a possible D gene (6 bases). Germline V gene data show CDR1 as SGHTA and CDR2 as FQGNSA. With 5 bases removed from V and 3 bases from J, the gap between germline ends came to 20 bases. The CDR3 is 18 residues long. CDR3 in amino acids: CASSMRSRTENYNSPLHF. The CDR3 DNA reads as TGTGCCAGCAGCATGCGCTCCCGGACAGAAAACTATAATTCACCCCTCCACTTT.

This chain uses TRBV9 with TRBJ1-6; D gene uncertain. The germline V gene has CDR1 SGDLS and CDR2 YYNGEE. Trimming left V 9 bases short and J 9 bases short, with 7 bases between. This CDR3 region has 10 residues. The CDR3 sequence: CATSSSPLHF. In DNA, the CDR3 is TGTGCCACCTCGAGTTCACCCCTCCACTTT.

V gene TRBV5-1 combines with J gene TRBJ2-1; possible D gene TRBD1, 6 bases. The V gene lost 2 bases and the J gene lost 8 bases, with 17 bases spanning the gap. The CDR3 length is 15 residues. Per the germline V gene, CDR1 is SGHRS and CDR2 is YFSETQ. The CDR3 sequence is CASSLDRTRGDEQFF. The CDR3 bases are TGCGCCAGCAGCTTAGACAGGACAAGGGGTGATGAGCAGTTCTTC.

The CDR3, as DNA: TGTGCCAGCAGTTTTGCAGGGAGGTTTAATTCACCCCTCCACTTT. Its translation: CASSFAGRFNSPLHF. This chain links TRBV28 with TRBJ1-6; TRBD1 might be the D (5 bases). CDR3 size: 15 residues. V lost 3 bases and J 6 bases, leaving 12 bases between the germline ends. Germline CDR1 and CDR2: MDHEN and SYDVKM.

The table lists this clone with a count of one. V is TRBV7-8 and J is TRBJ1-4; D not resolved. Trimming cost V 9 bases and J 8 bases, with 16 bases left between them. The CDR3 covers 13 residues. Germline assignment: CDR1 SGHVS and CDR2 FQNEAQ. The CDR3 reads CASKDRIVEKLFF. DNA of the CDR3: TGTGCCAGTAAAGACCGGATCGTGGAAAAACTGTTTTTT.

The chain links TRBV6-5 to TRBJ2-5; D perhaps matches TRBD1 (5 bases). The CDR3 is 14 residues long. Trimming removed 5 bases at V and 1 base at J, with 11 bases between. Germline V gene sequence: CDR1 MNHEY, CDR2 SVGAGI. CDR3 nucleotides: TGTGCCAGCAGTCGACAGCACACCCAAGAGACCCAGTACTTC. Translation gives CASSRQHTQETQYF.

The chain joins TRBV19 to TRBJ1-1; no clear D gene. CDR1 is LNHDA, CDR2 SQIVND, per germline (reference sequence). Trimming left V 6 bases short and J 0 bases short, with 17 bases between. There are 16 residues in the CDR3. As DNA, the CDR3 is TGTGCCAGTAGGTCCACGTTCACCGTCCTGAACACTGAAGCTTTCTTT. This codes for CASRSTFTVLNTEAFF.

The chain combines TRBV7-6 with TRBJ2-3; 9 bases are a match to TRBD2. Germline CDR1 is SGHVS and CDR2 is FNYEAQ. Trimming removed 1 base from V and 2 bases from J; junction bases left unmatched: 7. This CDR3 is 17 amino acids long. CDR3 bases: TGTGCCAGCAGCTTAGAGCTAGCGGGGACAGTCACAGATACGCAGTATTTT. As protein: CASSLELAGTVTDTQYF.

This chain links TRBV5-4 with TRBJ2-7; D perhaps matches TRBD2 (5 bases). Germline lookup yields CDR1 SGHNT and CDR2 YYREEE (reference sequence). There are 15 residues in the CDR3. Trimming cost V 4 bases and J 1 base, with 15 bases left between them. The CDR3 bases are TGTGCCAGCAGCCGGATAGCGATAGGATCCTACGAGCAGTACTTC. It translates to CASSRIAIGSYEQYF. Full variable domain (outside the CDR3, taken from reference TRBV5-4 and TRBJ2-7): ETGVTQSPTHLIKTRGQQVTLRCSSQSGHNTVSWYQQALGQGPQFIFQYYREEENGRGNFPPRFSGLQFPNYSSELNVNALELDDSALYLCASSRIAIGSYEQYFGPGTRLTVT.

Regarding this clone: Distinct nucleotide sequences in the sample also encode this CDR3. This chain uses TRBV28 with TRBJ1-2; no definite D call. This CDR3 has 13 amino acids. The V and J ends lost 4 bases and 3 bases respectively, with 9 bases between them. Germline V gives CDR1 MDHEN, CDR2 SYDVKM. The CDR3 sequence is CASSSGGDYGYTF. The CDR3 nucleotides read TGTGCCAGCAGTTCCGGCGGGGACTATGGCTACACCTTC.

J is TRBJ2-7 and V is TRBV19; 7 bases match TRBD2. The V segment lost 4 bases and the J segment 3 bases; nucleotides outside the gene matches: 3. The CDR3 runs to 13 residues. Germline V gene data show CDR1 as LNHDA and CDR2 as SQIVND (reference sequence). The CDR3 sequence: CASSSSSGYEQYF. CDR3 in DNA: TGTGCCAGTAGTAGCTCTAGCGGCTACGAGCAGTACTTC.

The CDR3 loop reads CASSFLGVSNQPQHF. CDR3 nucleotide sequence: TGTGCCAGCAGTTTTCTGGGGGTTAGCAATCAGCCCCAGCATTTT. V is TRBV28 and J is TRBJ1-5; the D gene is possibly TRBD1 (5 bases). The V end lost 3 bases, the J end lost 0 bases, and 9 bases lay between the germline ends. The CDR3 extends over 15 amino acids. CDR1 and CDR2 (germline): MDHEN, SYDVKM.

The chain has TRBV7-9 and TRBJ1-1; no firm D call. The ends were cut back, 5 bases at V and 7 bases at J, with 11 bases in the middle. This CDR3 is built from 12 residues. Looked up from germline, CDR1 is SEHNR and CDR2 is FQNEAQ (reference sequence). In DNA, the CDR3 is TGTGCCAGCAGCCCTTTCGGGATTGAAGCTTTCTTT. Encoded protein: CASSPFGIEAFF.

The gene calls are TRBV4-1 and TRBJ2-7; the D call may be TRBD1 or TRBD2 (8 bases each). V gave up 4 bases and J gave up 2 bases, with 15 bases separating them. The germline V gene has CDR1 MGHRA and CDR2 YSYEKL. This CDR3 has 15 amino acids. The CDR3 here is CASSLGGDRPYEQYF. The DNA of the CDR3 is TGCGCCAGCAGCCTCGGGGGGGACAGGCCCTACGAGCAGTACTTC.

J is TRBJ1-5 and V is TRBV5-1; no clear D. There are 14 residues in the CDR3. The ends were cut back, 0 bases at V and 3 bases at J, with 7 bases in the middle. Per the germline V gene, CDR1 is SGHRS and CDR2 is YFSETQ. The CDR3: CASSLDGNNQPQHF. CDR3 coding DNA: TGCGCCAGCAGCTTGGACGGAAACAATCAGCCCCAGCATTTT. The full variable domain, in which reference TRBV5-1 and TRBJ1-5 provide the parts outside the CDR3, is KAGVTQTPRYLIKTRGQQVTLSCSPISGHRSVSWYQQTPGQGLQFLFEYFSETQRNKGNFPGRFSGRQFSNSRSEMNVSTLELGDSALYLCASSLDGNNQPQHFGDGTRLSIL.

The chain combines TRBV11-2 with TRBJ2-7, with 7 positions matching TRBD1. The junction had 6 bases not matched to a gene; V was cut back by 1 base and J by 3 bases. The CDR3 spans 15 residues. Germline V gives CDR1 SGHAT, CDR2 FQNNGV. CDR3 bases: TGTGCCAGCAGCTTAGGACAGGGTACTATCTACGAGCAGTACTTC. It codes for CASSLGQGTIYEQYF. Drawing the rest from reference TRBV11-2 and TRBJ2-7, the complete variable domain is EAGVAQSPRYKIIEKRQSVAFWCNPISGHATLYWYQQILGQGPKLLIQFQNNGVVDDSQLPKDRFSAERLKGVDSTLKIQPAKLEDSAVYLCASSLGQGTIYEQYFGPGTRLTVT.

V gene TRBV6-5 combines with J gene TRBJ2-7, with D hard to call. Germline V gene lookup returns CDR1 MNHEY and CDR2 SVGAGI. The CDR3 totals 15 residues. V dropped 0 bases and J dropped 1 base, with 10 bases sitting between them. CDR3 in amino acids: CASSYSTASSYEQYF. The DNA of the CDR3 is TGTGCCAGCAGTTACTCAACAGCGTCATCCTACGAGCAGTACTTC.